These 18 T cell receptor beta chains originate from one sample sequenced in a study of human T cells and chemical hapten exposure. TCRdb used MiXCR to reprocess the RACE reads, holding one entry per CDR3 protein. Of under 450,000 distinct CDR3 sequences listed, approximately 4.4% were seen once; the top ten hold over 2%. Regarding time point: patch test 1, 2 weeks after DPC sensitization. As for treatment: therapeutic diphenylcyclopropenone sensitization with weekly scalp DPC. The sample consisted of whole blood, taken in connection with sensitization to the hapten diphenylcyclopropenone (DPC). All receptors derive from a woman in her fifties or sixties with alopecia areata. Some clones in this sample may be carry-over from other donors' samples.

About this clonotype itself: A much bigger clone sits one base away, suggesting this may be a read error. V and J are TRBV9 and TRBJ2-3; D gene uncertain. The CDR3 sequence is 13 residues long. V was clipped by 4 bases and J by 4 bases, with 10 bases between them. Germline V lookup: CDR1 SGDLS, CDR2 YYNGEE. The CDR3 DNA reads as TGTGCCAGCAGCCCCCCCTTCTCAGATACGCAGTATTTT. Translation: CASSPPFSDTQYF.

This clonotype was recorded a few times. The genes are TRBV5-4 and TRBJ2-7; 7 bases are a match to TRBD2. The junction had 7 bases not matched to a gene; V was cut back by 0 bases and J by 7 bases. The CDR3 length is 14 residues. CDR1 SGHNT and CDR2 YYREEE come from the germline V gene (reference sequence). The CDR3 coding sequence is TGTGCCAGCAGCTTGGAGCGGGGTAGAGGGGAGCAGTACTTC. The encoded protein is CASSLERGRGEQYF.

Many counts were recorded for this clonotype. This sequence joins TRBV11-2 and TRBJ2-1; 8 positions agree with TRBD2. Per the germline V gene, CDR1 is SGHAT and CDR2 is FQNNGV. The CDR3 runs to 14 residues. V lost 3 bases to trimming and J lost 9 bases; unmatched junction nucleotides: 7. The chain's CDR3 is CASSLGLDVGEQFF. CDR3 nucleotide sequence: TGTGCCAGCAGCTTGGGACTAGATGTCGGTGAGCAGTTCTTC. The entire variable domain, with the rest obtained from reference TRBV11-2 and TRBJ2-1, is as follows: EAGVAQSPRYKIIEKRQSVAFWCNPISGHATLYWYQQILGQGPKLLIQFQNNGVVDDSQLPKDRFSAERLKGVDSTLKIQPAKLEDSAVYLCASSLGLDVGEQFFGPGTRLTVL.

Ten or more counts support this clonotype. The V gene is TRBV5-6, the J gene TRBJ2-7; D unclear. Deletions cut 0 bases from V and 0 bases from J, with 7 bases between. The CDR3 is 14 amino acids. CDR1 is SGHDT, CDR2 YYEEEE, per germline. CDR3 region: CASSLATVSYEQYF. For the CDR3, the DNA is TGTGCCAGCAGCTTGGCCACAGTCTCCTACGAGCAGTACTTC.

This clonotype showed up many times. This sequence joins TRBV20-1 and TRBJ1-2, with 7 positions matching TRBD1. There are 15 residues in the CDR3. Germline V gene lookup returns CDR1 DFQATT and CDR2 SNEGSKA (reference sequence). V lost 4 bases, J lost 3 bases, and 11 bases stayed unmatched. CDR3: CSAKRTGADYYGYTF. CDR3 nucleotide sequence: TGCAGTGCTAAAAGAACAGGGGCCGACTACTATGGCTACACCTTC.

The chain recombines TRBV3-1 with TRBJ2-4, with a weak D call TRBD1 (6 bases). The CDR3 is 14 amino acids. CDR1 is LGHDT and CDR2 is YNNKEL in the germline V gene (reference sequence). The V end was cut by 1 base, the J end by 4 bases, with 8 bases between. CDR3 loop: CASSQGTAKNIQYF. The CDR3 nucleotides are TGTGCCAGCAGCCAAGGGACAGCTAAAAACATTCAGTACTTC.

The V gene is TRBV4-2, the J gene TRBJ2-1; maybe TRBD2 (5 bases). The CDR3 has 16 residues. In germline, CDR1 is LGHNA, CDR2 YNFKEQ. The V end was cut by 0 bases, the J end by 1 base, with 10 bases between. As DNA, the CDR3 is TGTGCCAGCAGCCAAGATGTGAGCGGTTCCTACAATGAGCAGTTCTTC. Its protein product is CASSQDVSGSYNEQFF.

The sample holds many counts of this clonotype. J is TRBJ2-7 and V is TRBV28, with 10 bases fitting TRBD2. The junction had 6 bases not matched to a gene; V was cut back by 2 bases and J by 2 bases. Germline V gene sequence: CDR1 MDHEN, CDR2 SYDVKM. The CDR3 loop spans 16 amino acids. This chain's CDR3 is CASSLGGLAGAYEQYF. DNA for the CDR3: TGTGCCAGCAGTTTAGGCGGGCTAGCGGGAGCCTACGAGCAGTACTTC.

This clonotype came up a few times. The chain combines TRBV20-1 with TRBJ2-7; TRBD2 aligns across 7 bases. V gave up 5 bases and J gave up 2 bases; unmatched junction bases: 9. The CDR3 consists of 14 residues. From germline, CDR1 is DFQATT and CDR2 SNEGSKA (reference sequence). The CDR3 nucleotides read TGCAGTGCTGGGCATACCGGGACTACCTACGAGCAGTACTTC. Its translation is CSAGHTGTTYEQYF.

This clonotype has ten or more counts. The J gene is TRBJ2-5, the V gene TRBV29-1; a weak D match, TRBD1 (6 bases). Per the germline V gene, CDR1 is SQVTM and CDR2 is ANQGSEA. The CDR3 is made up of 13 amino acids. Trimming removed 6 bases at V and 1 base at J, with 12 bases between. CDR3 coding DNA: TGCAGCGTCCGCAGGGGATTCCAAGAGACCCAGTACTTC. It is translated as CSVRRGFQETQYF.

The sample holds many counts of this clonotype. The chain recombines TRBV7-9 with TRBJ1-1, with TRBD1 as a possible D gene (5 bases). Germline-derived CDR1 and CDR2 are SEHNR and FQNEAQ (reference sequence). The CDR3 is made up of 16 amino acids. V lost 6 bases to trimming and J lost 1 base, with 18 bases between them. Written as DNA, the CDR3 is TGTGCCAGCAGTTATAGTCGCGGACAAACGAACACTGAAGCTTTCTTT. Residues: CASSYSRGQTNTEAFF.

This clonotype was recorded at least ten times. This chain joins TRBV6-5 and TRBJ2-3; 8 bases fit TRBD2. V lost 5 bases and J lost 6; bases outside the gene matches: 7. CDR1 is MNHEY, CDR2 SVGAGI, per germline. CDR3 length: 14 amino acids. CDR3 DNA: TGTGCCAGCAGTCCCCCGGGGGGGCGGGATACGCAGTATTTT. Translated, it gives CASSPPGGRDTQYF.

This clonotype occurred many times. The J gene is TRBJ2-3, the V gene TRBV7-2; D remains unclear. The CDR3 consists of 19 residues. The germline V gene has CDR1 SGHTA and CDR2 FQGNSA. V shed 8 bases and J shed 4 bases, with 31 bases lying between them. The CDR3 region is CASSLNRLSAPNLADTQYF. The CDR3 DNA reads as TGTGCCAGCTCCTTAAACCGCCTGTCGGCCCCGAACTTGGCAGATACGCAGTATTTT.

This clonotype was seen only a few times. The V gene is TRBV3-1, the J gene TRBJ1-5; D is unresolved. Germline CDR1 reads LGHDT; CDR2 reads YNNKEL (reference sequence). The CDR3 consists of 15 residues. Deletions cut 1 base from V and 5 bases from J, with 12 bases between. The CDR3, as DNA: TGTGCCAGCAGCCAAGGCCCGGACCGGTATCAGCCCCAGCATTTT. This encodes CASSQGPDRYQPQHF.

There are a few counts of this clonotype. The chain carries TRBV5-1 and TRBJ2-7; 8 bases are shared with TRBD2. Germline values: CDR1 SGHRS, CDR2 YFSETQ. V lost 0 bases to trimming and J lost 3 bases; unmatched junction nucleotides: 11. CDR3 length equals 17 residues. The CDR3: CASSLEAGGLLNYEQYF. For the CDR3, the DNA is TGCGCCAGCAGCTTGGAGGCGGGGGGCCTTTTAAACTACGAGCAGTACTTC.

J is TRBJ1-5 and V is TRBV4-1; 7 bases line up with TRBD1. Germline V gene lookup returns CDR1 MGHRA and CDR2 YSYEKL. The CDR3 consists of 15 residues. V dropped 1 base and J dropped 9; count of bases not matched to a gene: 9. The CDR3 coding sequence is TGCGCCAGCAGCCAAGGCAGACAGGGTCTAGGGCCCCAGCATTTT. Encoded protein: CASSQGRQGLGPQHF.

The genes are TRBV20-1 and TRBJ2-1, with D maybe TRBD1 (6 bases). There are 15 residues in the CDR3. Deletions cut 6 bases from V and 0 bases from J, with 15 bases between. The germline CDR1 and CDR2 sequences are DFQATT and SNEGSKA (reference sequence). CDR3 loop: CSAQRDRSSYNEQFF. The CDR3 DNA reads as TGCAGTGCCCAAAGAGACAGGAGCTCCTACAATGAGCAGTTCTTC.

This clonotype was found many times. The CDR3 DNA follows: TGCAGCGTTGAACTAGCGGGAGCTTTAGATACGCAGTATTTT. Its translation: CSVELAGALDTQYF. The V call is TRBV29-1, the J call TRBJ2-3; TRBD2 aligns across 10 bases. V lost 2 bases to trimming and J lost 5 bases; unmatched junction nucleotides: 4. This CDR3 comprises 14 residues. Per the germline V gene, CDR1 is SQVTM and CDR2 is ANQGSEA.